What follows is one TCR beta chain and its context. Antigen: not known. This record belongs to a study of blood T cells in healthy people across ages. General study points: Aged donors had fewer naive CD4+ cells and lower diversity than long-lived donors.

V lost 1 base and J 2 bases, leaving 11 bases between the germline ends. The CDR3 totals 15 residues. The germline CDR1 and CDR2 sequences are MNHNS and SASEGT. For the second PCR, which ran for about 6 to 11 cycles, a sample-barcoded 5' primer and a J-beta primer mix were used. The authors tagged each cDNA molecule using a template-switch adaptor with 12 random nucleotides. Individual samples furnished no less than 3 million CDR3-containing paired-end reads apiece. A single record per CDR3 protein comes from TCRdb applying MiXCR to the 5' RACE reads. Among about 580,000 distinct CDR3 sequences listed, around 48% were seen once. Total RNA, at least 5 micrograms per sample, was extracted from PBMCs.

The clonotype comes from a man aged 80 or over in good health. The sample comprised blood. The V gene is TRBV6-1, the J gene TRBJ2-5, with TRBD1 as a possible D gene (5 bases). The DNA for the CDR3 is TGTGCCAGCAGTGAAGTGAGAACAGGTCAAGAGACCCAGTACTTC. This encodes CASSEVRTGQETQYF.